Sequencing of this TCR beta chain was carried out in a study of T cells in women clearing cervical HPV infection. Across the study: Cases' blood sampling followed lesion detection by median around 160 days (90 to 200). HLA type could not be excluded as a confounder. Study-wide points: CIN3+ cases had significantly higher TCR richness than controls; evenness did not differ.

The repertoire was sequenced with immunoSEQ multiplex PCR; TCRdb's copy has only in-frame clones and lacks some. The sample is made up of 20,000 to 25,000 clones, and the top ten hold 12% of it. A note on this clone: Its cognate antigen is unknown. Coverage ceases 3 residues before the CDR3 finishes, and the germline J gene fills in the end.

MY09/MY11 PCR detected cervical HPV DNA; dot-blot assigned genotypes. The CDR3 is 14 residues long. The germline V gene has CDR1 SGHRS and CDR2 YFSETQ. The ends were cut back, 1 base at V and 1 base at J, with 6 bases in the middle. The TCR sequence derives from a woman between 18 and 70 years old with a cervical HPV16 infection that either progressed to CIN3+ or cleared (not recorded which). The chain carries TRBV5-1 and TRBJ1-5; no reliable D call. Sequencing used blood buffy coat. CDR3 in amino acids: CASSLTRSNQPQHF. CDR3 DNA, as far as it was read: TGCGCCAGCAGCTTGACAAGGAGCAATCAGCCC.